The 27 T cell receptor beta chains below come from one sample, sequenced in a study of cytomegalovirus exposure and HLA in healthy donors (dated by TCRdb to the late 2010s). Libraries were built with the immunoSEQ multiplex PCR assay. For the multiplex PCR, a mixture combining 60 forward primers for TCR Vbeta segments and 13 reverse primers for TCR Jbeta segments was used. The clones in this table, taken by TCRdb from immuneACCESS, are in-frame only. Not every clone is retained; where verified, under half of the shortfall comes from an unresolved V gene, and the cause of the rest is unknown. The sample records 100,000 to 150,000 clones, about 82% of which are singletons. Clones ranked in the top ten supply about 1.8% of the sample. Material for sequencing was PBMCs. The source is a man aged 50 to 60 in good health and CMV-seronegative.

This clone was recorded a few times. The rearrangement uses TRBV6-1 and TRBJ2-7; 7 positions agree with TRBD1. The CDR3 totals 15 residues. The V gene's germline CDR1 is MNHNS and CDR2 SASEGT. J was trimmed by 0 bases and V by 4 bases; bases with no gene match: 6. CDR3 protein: CASSVRTGGSYEQYF. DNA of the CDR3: TGTGCCAGCAGTGTACGGACAGGAGGCTCCTACGAGCAGTACTTC.

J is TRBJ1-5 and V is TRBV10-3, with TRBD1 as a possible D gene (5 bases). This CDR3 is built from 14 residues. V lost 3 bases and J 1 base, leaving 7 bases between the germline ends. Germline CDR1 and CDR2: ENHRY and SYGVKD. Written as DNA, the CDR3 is TGTGCCATCAGTGACAGGGTAAGCAATCAGCCCCAGCATTTT. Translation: CAISDRVSNQPQHF.

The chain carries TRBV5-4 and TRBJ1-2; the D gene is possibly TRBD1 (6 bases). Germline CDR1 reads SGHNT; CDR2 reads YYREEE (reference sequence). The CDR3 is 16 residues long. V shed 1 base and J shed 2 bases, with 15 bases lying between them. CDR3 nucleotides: TGTGCCAGCAGCTTGTCTTGGGACACTACCAACTATGGCTACACCTTC. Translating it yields CASSLSWDTTNYGYTF.

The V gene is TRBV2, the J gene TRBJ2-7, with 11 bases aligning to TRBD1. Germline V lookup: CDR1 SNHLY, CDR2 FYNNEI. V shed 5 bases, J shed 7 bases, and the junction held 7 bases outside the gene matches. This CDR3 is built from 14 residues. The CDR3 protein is CASSYIGTGGEQYV. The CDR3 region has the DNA TGTGCCAGCAGTTACATAGGGACAGGGGGAGAGCAGTACGTC.

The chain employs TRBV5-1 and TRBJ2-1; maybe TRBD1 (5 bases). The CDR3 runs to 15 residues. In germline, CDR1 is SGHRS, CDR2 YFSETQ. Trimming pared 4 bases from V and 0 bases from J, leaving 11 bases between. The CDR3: CASSLQVSSYNEQFF. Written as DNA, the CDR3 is TGCGCCAGCAGCCTACAGGTTAGCTCCTACAATGAGCAGTTCTTC.

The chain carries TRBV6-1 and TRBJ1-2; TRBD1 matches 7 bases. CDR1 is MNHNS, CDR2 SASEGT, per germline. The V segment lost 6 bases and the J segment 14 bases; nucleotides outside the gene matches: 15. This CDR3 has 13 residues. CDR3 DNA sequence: TGTGCCAGCAGCCCCACAGGAGACAGGGAACCGACCTTC. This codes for CASSPTGDREPTF.

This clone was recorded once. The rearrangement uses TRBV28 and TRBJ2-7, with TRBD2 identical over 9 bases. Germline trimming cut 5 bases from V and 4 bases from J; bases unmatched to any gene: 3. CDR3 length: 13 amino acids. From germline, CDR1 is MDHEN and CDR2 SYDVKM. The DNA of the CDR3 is TGTGCCAGCAGTGCTACTAGCGGGTACGAGCAGTACGTC. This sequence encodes CASSATSGYEQYV.

The CDR3 DNA follows: TGCGCCAGCAGCTACGATTGGACTAGCGGATACAATGAGCAGTTCTTC. Its translation is CASSYDWTSGYNEQFF. V is TRBV4-1 and J is TRBJ2-1; 10 nucleotides agree with TRBD2. The germline V gene encodes CDR1 MGHRA and CDR2 YSYEKL. CDR3 length equals 16 residues. Losses at the gene ends were 5 bases for V and 4 bases for J; bases not matched to a gene: 8.

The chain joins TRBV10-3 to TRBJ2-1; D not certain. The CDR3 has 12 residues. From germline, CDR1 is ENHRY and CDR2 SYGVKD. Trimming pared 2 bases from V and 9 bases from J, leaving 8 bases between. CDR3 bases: TGTGCCATCAGTGAGGGAGTGGGTGAGCAGTTCTTC. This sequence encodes CAISEGVGEQFF.

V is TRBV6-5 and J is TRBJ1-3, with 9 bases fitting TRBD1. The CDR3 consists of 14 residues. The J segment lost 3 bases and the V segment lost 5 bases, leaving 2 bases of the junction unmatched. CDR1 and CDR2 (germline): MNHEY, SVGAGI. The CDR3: CASSRTGDGNTIYF. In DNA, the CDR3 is TGTGCCAGCAGTAGGACAGGGGATGGAAACACCATATATTTT.

The CDR3 bases are TGTGCCAGCAGTGAAGGGTCGGTTACTGAAGCTTTCTTT. Translation: CASSEGSVTEAFF. The rearrangement joins TRBV6-1 to TRBJ1-1; no definite D call. With 1 base removed from V and 5 bases from J, the gap between germline ends came to 8 bases. The CDR3 runs to 13 residues. Germline V gene sequence: CDR1 MNHNS, CDR2 SASEGT.

CDR3: CASRLAGGLEQYF. The DNA of the CDR3 is TGCGCCAGCAGGTTAGCGGGGGGTTTGGAGCAGTACTTC. The V call is TRBV4-1, the J call TRBJ2-7; 10 bases match TRBD2. The V and J ends lost 6 bases and 7 bases, in that order; junction bases with no gene match: 6. The V gene's germline CDR1 is MGHRA and CDR2 YSYEKL. The CDR3 covers 13 residues.

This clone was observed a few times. The CDR3, as DNA: TGTGCCAGCAGTTTATCGTCTGGGCAGGGTTTAGTCTATGGCTACACCTTC. As protein: CASSLSSGQGLVYGYTF. The V call is TRBV27, the J call TRBJ1-2; maybe TRBD1 (5 bases). CDR3 length equals 17 residues. Germline V gene data show CDR1 as MNHEY and CDR2 as SMNVEV (reference sequence). V was trimmed by 0 bases and J by 4 bases, leaving 18 bases between them.

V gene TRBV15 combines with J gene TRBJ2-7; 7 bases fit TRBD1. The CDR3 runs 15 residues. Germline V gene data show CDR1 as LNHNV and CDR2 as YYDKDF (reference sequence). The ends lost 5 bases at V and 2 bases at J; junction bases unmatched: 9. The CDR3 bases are TGTGCCACCAGCCCCGAAGGACAGGAGGCCTACGAGCAGTACTTC. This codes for CATSPEGQEAYEQYF.

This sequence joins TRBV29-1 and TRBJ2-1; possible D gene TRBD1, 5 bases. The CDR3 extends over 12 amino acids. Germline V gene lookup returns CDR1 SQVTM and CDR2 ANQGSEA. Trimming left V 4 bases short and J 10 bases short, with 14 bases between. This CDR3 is CSVGSQGWEQFF. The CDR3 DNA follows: TGCAGCGTTGGATCCCAGGGTTGGGAGCAGTTCTTC.

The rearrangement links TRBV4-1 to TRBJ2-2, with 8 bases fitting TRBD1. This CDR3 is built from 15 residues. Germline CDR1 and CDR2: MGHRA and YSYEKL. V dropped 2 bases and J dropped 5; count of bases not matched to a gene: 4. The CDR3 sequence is CASSQITGGTGELFF. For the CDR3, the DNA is TGCGCCAGCAGCCAAATAACAGGGGGGACCGGGGAGCTGTTTTTT.

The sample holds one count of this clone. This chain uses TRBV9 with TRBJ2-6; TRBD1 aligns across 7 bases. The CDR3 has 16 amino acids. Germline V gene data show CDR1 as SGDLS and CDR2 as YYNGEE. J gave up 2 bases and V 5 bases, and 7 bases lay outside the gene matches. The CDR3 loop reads CASSWDSLTGANVLTF. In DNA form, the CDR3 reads TGTGCCAGCAGTTGGGACAGTCTTACTGGGGCCAACGTCCTGACTTTC.

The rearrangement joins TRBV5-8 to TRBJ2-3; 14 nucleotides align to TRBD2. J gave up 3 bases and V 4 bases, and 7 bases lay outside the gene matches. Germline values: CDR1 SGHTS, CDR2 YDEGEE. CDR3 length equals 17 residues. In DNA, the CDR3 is TGTGCCAGCAGCACGGGACTAGCGGGGGTGCGAACAGATACGCAGTATTTT. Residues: CASSTGLAGVRTDTQYF.

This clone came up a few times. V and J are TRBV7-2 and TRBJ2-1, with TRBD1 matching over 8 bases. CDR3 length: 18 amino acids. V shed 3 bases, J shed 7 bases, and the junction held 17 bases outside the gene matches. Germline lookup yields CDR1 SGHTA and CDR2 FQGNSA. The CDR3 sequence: CASSFAGSGQGLPNEQFF. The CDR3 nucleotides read TGTGCCAGCAGCTTTGCGGGTAGTGGACAGGGCCTCCCAAATGAGCAGTTCTTC.

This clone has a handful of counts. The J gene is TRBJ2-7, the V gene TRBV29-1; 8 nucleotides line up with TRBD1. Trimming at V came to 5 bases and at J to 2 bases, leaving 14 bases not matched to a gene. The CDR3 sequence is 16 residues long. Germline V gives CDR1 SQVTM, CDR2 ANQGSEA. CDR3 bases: TGCAGCGTTCTTGGACAGGGCCCATCGTCAGCCTACGAGCAGTACGTC. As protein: CSVLGQGPSSAYEQYV.

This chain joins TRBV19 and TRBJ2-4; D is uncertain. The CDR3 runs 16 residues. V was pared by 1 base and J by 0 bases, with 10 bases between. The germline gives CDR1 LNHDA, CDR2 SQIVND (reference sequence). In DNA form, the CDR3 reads TGTGCCAGTAGTATAGGTTTTTGGCTAGCCAAAAACATTCAGTACTTC. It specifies CASSIGFWLAKNIQYF.

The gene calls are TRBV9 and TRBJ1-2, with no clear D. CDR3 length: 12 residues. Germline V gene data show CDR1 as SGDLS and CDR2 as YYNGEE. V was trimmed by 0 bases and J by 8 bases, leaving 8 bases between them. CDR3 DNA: TGTGCCAGCAGCGTAGCTCGAGGGGGCTACACCTTC. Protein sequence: CASSVARGGYTF.

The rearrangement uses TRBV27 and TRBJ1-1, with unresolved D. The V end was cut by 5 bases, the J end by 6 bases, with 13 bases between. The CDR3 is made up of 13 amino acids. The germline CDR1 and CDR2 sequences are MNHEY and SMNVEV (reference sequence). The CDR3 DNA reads TGTGCCAGCAGTACCACCGGAGACCCTGAAGCTTTCTTT. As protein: CASSTTGDPEAFF.

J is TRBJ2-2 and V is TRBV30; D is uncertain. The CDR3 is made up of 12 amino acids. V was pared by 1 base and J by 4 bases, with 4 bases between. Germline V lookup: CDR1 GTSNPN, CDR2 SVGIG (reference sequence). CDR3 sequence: CAWSAGTGELFF. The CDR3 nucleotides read TGTGCCTGGAGTGCAGGCACCGGGGAGCTGTTTTTT.

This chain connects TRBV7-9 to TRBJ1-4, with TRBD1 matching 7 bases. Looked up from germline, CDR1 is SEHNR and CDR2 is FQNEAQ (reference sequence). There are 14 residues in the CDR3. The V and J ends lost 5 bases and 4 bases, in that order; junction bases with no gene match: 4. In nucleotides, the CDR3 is TGTGCCAGCAGCCGCACAGGGGTTAATGAAAAACTGTTTTTT. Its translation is CASSRTGVNEKLFF.

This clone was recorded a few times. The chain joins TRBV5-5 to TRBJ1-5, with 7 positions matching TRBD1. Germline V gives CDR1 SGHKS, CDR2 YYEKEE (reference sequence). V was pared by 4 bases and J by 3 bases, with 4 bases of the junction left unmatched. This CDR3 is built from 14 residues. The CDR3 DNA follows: TGTGCCAGCAGCCTAGACAGGGCCAATCAGCCCCAGCATTTT. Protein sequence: CASSLDRANQPQHF.

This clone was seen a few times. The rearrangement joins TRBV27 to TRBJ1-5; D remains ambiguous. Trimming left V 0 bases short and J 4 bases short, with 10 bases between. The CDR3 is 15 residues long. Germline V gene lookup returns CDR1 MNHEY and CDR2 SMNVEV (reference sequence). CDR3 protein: CASSLSGGRNQPQHF. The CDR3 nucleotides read TGTGCCAGCAGTTTATCCGGCGGGAGGAATCAGCCCCAGCATTTT.